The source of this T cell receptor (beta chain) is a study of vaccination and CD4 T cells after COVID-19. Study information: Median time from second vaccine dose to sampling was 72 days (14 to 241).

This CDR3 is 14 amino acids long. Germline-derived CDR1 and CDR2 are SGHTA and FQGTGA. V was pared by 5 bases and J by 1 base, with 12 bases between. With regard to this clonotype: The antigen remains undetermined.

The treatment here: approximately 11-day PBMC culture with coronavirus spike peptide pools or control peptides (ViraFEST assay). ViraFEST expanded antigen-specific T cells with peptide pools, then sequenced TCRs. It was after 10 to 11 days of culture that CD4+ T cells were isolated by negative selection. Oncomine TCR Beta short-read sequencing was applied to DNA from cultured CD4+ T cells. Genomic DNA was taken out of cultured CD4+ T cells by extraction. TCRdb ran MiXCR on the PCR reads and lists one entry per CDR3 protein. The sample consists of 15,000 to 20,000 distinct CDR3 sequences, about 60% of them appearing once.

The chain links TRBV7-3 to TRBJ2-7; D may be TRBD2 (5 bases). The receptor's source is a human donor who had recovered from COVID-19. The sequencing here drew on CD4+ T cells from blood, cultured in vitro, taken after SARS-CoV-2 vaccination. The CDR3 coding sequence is TGTGCCAGCAGCCCACGCCGGGATTCCTACGAGCAGTACTTC. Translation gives CASSPRRDSYEQYF.